What follows describes a single T cell receptor beta chain. The data are from a study of T cell changes during pregnancy in multiple sclerosis. Looked up from germline, CDR1 is MNHEY and CDR2 is SVGAGI. The CDR3 contains 14 residues. The V gene end was trimmed by 6 bases and the J gene end by 8 bases; junction bases not matched to a gene: 8. TCRdb's table, derived via immunoSEQ multiplex PCR, lists solely in-frame clones and lacks some. Seen here are fewer than 20,000 clones, 70% to 90% observed once, and the top ten hold 9% to 10%. The gene calls are TRBV6-5 and TRBJ2-1; 9 bases are shared with TRBD1. The input for sequencing was CD8+ T cells from peripheral blood mononuclear cells, taken after pregnancy. The TCR originated in a female donor with multiple sclerosis, enrolled in a pregnancy study. The chain's CDR3 is CASRPGQGVDEQFF. DNA of the CDR3: TGTGCCAGCAGGCCGGGACAGGGTGTGGATGAGCAGTTCTTC.